This T cell receptor beta chain is from a study of tumor and adjacent non-tumor tissue in lung cancer. Study results and limitations: Top 100 clones took a larger repertoire share in normal lung. TCR diversity was significantly greater in tumor than normal lung tissue.

No cell sorting was done before RNA was extracted from the tissue. The normal lung tissue was taken more than 3 cm from the tumor edge. TCRbeta libraries were built with three rounds of nested PCR, modified from ARM-PCR. MiXCR, run by TCRdb on the multiplex PCR reads, gives a single entry per CDR3 protein. This sample has 43,000 or so distinct CDR3 sequences, with roughly 60% found just once. This clonotype was detected once. The antigen remains undetermined. One end of the junction fails to match germline, which may point to a read error. This CDR3 has 13 residues. Per germline, CDR1 DFQATT and CDR2 SNEGSKA (reference sequence).

V and J are TRBV20-1 and TRBJ2-1; D is perhaps TRBD1 (5 bases). Sequencing input: distant non-tumor lung tissue. The clonotype comes from a man aged 45-65 years with non-small cell lung cancer. The CDR3 nucleotides are TGCAGTGCTTATCCTGGCGGACACAATGAGCAATTCTTC. This codes for CSAYPGGHNEQFF.